The 25 T cell receptor beta chains below were found in one sample sequenced in a study of T cell changes during pregnancy in multiple sclerosis. Clones were read by immunoSEQ multiplex PCR, and TCRdb kept only the in-frame ones, dropping some. The repertoire has tens of thousands of clones, about 90% of them found once; the top ten carry over 1.3%. Here the sequenced sample was peripheral blood, taken in the second trimester of pregnancy. The source of these receptors is a female donor in good health, enrolled as a control in a pregnancy study.

The gene calls are TRBV19 and TRBJ2-1; 10 bases fit TRBD1. V was pared by 5 bases and J by 6 bases, with 10 bases of the junction left unmatched. Germline lookup yields CDR1 LNHDA and CDR2 SQIVND (reference sequence). The CDR3 has 16 amino acids. The CDR3, as DNA: TGTGCCAGTAGTTTGGGGATTGGGACAGGGGTCAATGAGCAGTTCTTC. Amino acids: CASSLGIGTGVNEQFF. Variable domain in full (rest from reference TRBV19 and TRBJ2-1): DGGITQSPKYLFRKEGQNVTLSCEQNLNHDAMYWYRQDPGQGLRLIYYSQIVNDFQKGDIAEGYSVSREKKESFPLTVTSAQKNPTAFYLCASSLGIGTGVNEQFFGPGTRLTVL.

The V and J genes are TRBV19 and TRBJ2-3, with D possibly matching TRBD1 (5 bases). This CDR3 contains 15 residues. The V end was cut by 7 bases, the J end by 2 bases, with 16 bases between. From germline, CDR1 is LNHDA and CDR2 SQIVND (reference sequence). The CDR3: CASNPSRGNTDTQYF. In DNA form, the CDR3 reads TGTGCCAGTAACCCCTCTAGGGGTAACACAGATACGCAGTATTTT.

V and J are TRBV10-1 and TRBJ1-5; a possible D gene is TRBD1 (6 bases). This CDR3 contains 18 residues. Germline CDR1 and CDR2: WNHNN and SYGVQD (reference sequence). V lost 4 bases to trimming and J lost 2 bases, with 21 bases between them. CDR3 in amino acids: CASSGLRLATGRNQPQHF. The CDR3 DNA is TGCGCCAGCAGTGGGCTTAGACTAGCGACAGGTCGCAATCAGCCCCAGCATTTT.

Details on this clone: Other DNA sequences in the sample encode the same CDR3. The CDR3 here is CAITPGQGNYEQYF. In DNA form, the CDR3 reads TGTGCCATCACTCCGGGACAGGGAAACTACGAGCAGTACTTC. The chain is built from TRBV10-3 and TRBJ2-7; TRBD1 matches 9 bases. This CDR3 region has 14 residues. Germline CDR1 is ENHRY and CDR2 is SYGVKD. V trimming: 7 bases; J trimming: 3 bases; junction bases outside the gene matches: 7.

The chain carries TRBV7-8 and TRBJ2-1; 7 positions agree with TRBD2. The CDR3 has 16 residues. After removal of 2 bases from V and 0 bases from J, the junction contained 4 bases not matched to a gene. Germline loops: CDR1 SGHVS, CDR2 FQNEAQ. CDR3 amino acids: CASSLLLAASYNEQFF. The CDR3 nucleotides read TGTGCCAGCAGCTTACTTCTAGCGGCCTCCTACAATGAGCAGTTCTTC.

The genes are TRBV15 and TRBJ2-3; TRBD1 matches at 7 bases. Unmatched junction bases numbered 8, after V lost 8 bases and J lost 0 bases. The germline V gene encodes CDR1 LNHNV and CDR2 YYDKDF (reference sequence). The CDR3 length is 15 residues. The CDR3 DNA reads as TGTGCCACCTGGTCCGACAGGGATAGCACAGATACGCAGTATTTT. Protein product: CATWSDRDSTDTQYF.

With regard to this clone: This same CDR3 is encoded by further DNA sequences in the sample. This chain connects TRBV28 to TRBJ1-2, with a tentative D call TRBD1 (6 bases). The germline gives CDR1 MDHEN, CDR2 SYDVKM. The CDR3 has 14 amino acids. Trimming removed 4 bases at V and 0 bases at J, with 9 bases between. CDR3: CASSSQGPNYGYTF. CDR3 sequence (DNA): TGTGCCAGCAGTTCACAGGGACCTAACTATGGCTACACCTTC.

The chain has TRBV14 and TRBJ2-5; 14 bases agree with TRBD2. V lost 5 bases and J lost 4; bases outside the gene matches: 12. The CDR3 spans 18 residues. The V gene's germline CDR1 is SGHDN and CDR2 FVKESK. The CDR3, as DNA: TGTGCCAGCAGCTCGGGGACTAGCGGGAGTGTTCGAAGAGAGACCCAGTACTTC. Translation gives CASSSGTSGSVRRETQYF.

The genes are TRBV9 and TRBJ2-3, with D tentatively TRBD1 (5 bases). The CDR3 extends over 14 amino acids. V was cut by 4 bases and J by 0 bases, with 9 bases left in between. CDR1 is SGDLS, CDR2 YYNGEE, per germline. The CDR3, as DNA: TGTGCCAGCAGCACACAGGCTAGCACAGATACGCAGTATTTT. This gives the protein CASSTQASTDTQYF.

The J gene is TRBJ2-3, the V gene TRBV7-9; 11 nucleotides align to TRBD2. The CDR3 is 18 residues long. V gave up 1 base and J gave up 0 bases; unmatched junction bases: 6. In germline, CDR1 is SEHNR, CDR2 FQNEAQ (reference sequence). CDR3 coding DNA: TGTGCCAGCAGCTTAGGGTCGACTAGCGGGACTAGCACAGATACGCAGTATTTT. Translating gives CASSLGSTSGTSTDTQYF.

V gene TRBV18 combines with J gene TRBJ2-5, with 9 positions matching TRBD1. CDR3 length equals 16 residues. Per germline, CDR1 KGHSH and CDR2 LQKENI. The trim removed 3 bases at V and 5 bases at J, leaving 10 bases unmatched. CDR3 DNA sequence: TGTGCCAGCTCACCCACTCTCGGACAGGGGATGGAGACCCAGTACTTC. This translates into CASSPTLGQGMETQYF.

This clone was seen once. The rearrangement joins TRBV4-3 to TRBJ1-4; maybe TRBD1 (5 bases). Germline CDR1 LGHNA, CDR2 YSLEER. V dropped 0 bases and J dropped 4 bases, with 12 bases sitting between them. The CDR3 spans 16 residues. CDR3 coding DNA: TGCGCCAGCAGCCAAGAATCTGGGGCCGTTAATGAAAAACTGTTTTTT. Residues: CASSQESGAVNEKLFF.

This chain connects TRBV28 to TRBJ1-5; D is perhaps TRBD1 (5 bases). Trimming pared 8 bases from V and 0 bases from J, leaving 14 bases between. This CDR3 region has 15 residues. From germline, CDR1 is MDHEN and CDR2 SYDVKM. CDR3 DNA: TGTGCCAGCTCAAAAGGGGAAACTAGCAATCAGCCCCAGCATTTT. Translation gives CASSKGETSNQPQHF. The entire variable domain, with the rest obtained from reference TRBV28 and TRBJ1-5, is as follows: DVKVTQSSRYLVKRTGEKVFLECVQDMDHENMFWYRQDPGLGLRLIYFSYDVKMKEKGDIPEGYSVSREKKERFSLILESASTNQTSMYLCASSKGETSNQPQHFGDGTRLSIL.

The V and J genes are TRBV15 and TRBJ2-5; D gene unclear. The CDR3 loop spans 13 amino acids. Germline V gene data show CDR1 as LNHNV and CDR2 as YYDKDF (reference sequence). Trimming cost V 1 base and J 1 base, with 4 bases left between them. CDR3 in amino acids: CATSRVLQETQYF. CDR3 bases: TGTGCCACCAGCAGAGTTCTCCAAGAGACCCAGTACTTC.

The J gene is TRBJ2-3, the V gene TRBV19, with TRBD2 identical over 13 bases. Germline loops: CDR1 LNHDA, CDR2 SQIVND (reference sequence). After removal of 2 bases from V and 5 bases from J, the junction contained 7 bases not matched to a gene. The length of the CDR3 is 17 residues. CDR3 DNA: TGTGCCAGTAGTATACTGAAGGGGACTAGCGGGATAGATACGCAGTATTTT. Protein: CASSILKGTSGIDTQYF.

The rearrangement links TRBV21-1 to TRBJ2-1; the table's D call, TRBD2, was not checked against the DNA. TRBV21-1 corresponds to a pseudogene. This CDR3 has 17 residues. The CDR3 region has the DNA TGTGCCAGCAGCAAAGGTGGAAGGAGTAGCTCCTACAATGAGCAGTTCTTC. Translating gives CASSKGGRSSSYNEQFF.

This clone is a singleton in its sample. DNA for the CDR3: TGTGCCAGCAGTTTGGAAGGGGCTGGGGCCAACGTCCTGACTTTC. It codes for CASSLEGAGANVLTF. The chain carries TRBV6-5 and TRBJ2-6; D may be TRBD1 (5 bases). The V end lost 4 bases, the J end lost 2 bases, and 9 bases lay between the germline ends. CDR1 is MNHEY and CDR2 is SVGAGI in the germline V gene. The CDR3 length is 15 residues.

The rearrangement joins TRBV28 to TRBJ2-1; TRBD2 is a possible D gene (5 bases). The CDR3 has 12 residues. Between the trimmed V and J ends, which lost 2 bases and 6 bases, there was a span of 5 bases. Per the germline V gene, CDR1 is MDHEN and CDR2 is SYDVKM. The CDR3: CASSLRGNEQFF. The CDR3 DNA follows: TGTGCCAGCAGTTTACGGGGCAATGAGCAGTTCTTC.

The chain has TRBV5-5 and TRBJ2-7; 7 bases are shared with TRBD1. Germline trimming cut 3 bases from V and 5 bases from J; bases unmatched to any gene: 8. Germline V gene sequence: CDR1 SGHKS, CDR2 YYEKEE (reference sequence). The CDR3 is 14 residues long. The DNA for the CDR3 is TGTGCCAGCAGCTCCGACAGGGTAATCGACGAGCAGTACTTC. Its protein is CASSSDRVIDEQYF. The variable domain in full, completed from reference TRBV5-5 and TRBJ2-7, reads DAGVTQSPTHLIKTRGQQVTLRCSPISGHKSVSWYQQVLGQGPQFIFQYYEKEERGRGNFPDRFSARQFPNYSSELNVNALLLGDSALYLCASSSDRVIDEQYFGPGTRLTVT.

CDR3 DNA sequence: TGTGCCAGCTCAGATGGGACTAGCGGTAGCAATGAGCAGTTCTTC. The encoded protein is CASSDGTSGSNEQFF. This chain connects TRBV18 to TRBJ2-1; 11 nucleotides align to TRBD2. CDR1 and CDR2 (germline): KGHSH, LQKENI. This CDR3 has 15 amino acids. Trimming took 5 bases from V and 6 from J; bases not matched to a gene: 6.

The genes are TRBV2 and TRBJ2-7, with 7 bases fitting TRBD1. Germline V gene lookup returns CDR1 SNHLY and CDR2 FYNNEI. The CDR3 extends over 12 amino acids. The junction had 2 bases not matched to a gene; V was cut back by 8 bases and J by 1 base. This CDR3 reads CASGTDSYEQYF. In DNA, the CDR3 is TGTGCCAGCGGGACAGATTCCTACGAGCAGTACTTC.

The J gene is TRBJ2-1, the V gene TRBV7-3; TRBD2 agrees at 9 bases. Germline loops: CDR1 SGHTA, CDR2 FQGTGA. The ends lost 3 bases at V and 5 bases at J; junction bases unmatched: 5. There are 15 residues in the CDR3. The CDR3 sequence is CASSLEAGGHNEQFF. CDR3 sequence (DNA): TGTGCCAGCAGCTTGGAAGCGGGAGGTCACAATGAGCAGTTCTTC. Looking up the rest from reference TRBV7-3 and TRBJ2-1 gives the full variable domain: GAGVSQTPSNKVTEKGKYVELRCDPISGHTALYWYRQSLGQGPEFLIYFQGTGAADDSGLPNDRFFAVRPEGSVSTLKIQRTERGDSAVYLCASSLEAGGHNEQFFGPGTRLTVL.

The rearrangement links TRBV6-6 to TRBJ1-6; TRBD1 aligns across 7 bases. J was trimmed by 11 bases and V by 4 bases; bases with no gene match: 8. Germline CDR1 reads MNHNY; CDR2 reads SVGAGI (reference sequence). The CDR3 has 14 residues. The CDR3 bases are TGTGCCAGCAGTTCTGGACAGGCAGGGGCACCCCTCCACTTT. Its translation: CASSSGQAGAPLHF.

CDR3 amino acids: CASRPSGSNEQFF. DNA for the CDR3: TGTGCCAGCAGACCAAGCGGGTCCAATGAGCAGTTCTTC. The gene calls are TRBV6-5 and TRBJ2-1, with D possibly matching TRBD2 (6 bases). From germline, CDR1 is MNHEY and CDR2 SVGAGI. The V end lost 6 bases, the J end lost 6 bases, and 12 bases lay between the germline ends. The CDR3 sequence is 13 residues long.

This clone was recorded once. The gene calls are TRBV27 and TRBJ2-7; the D gene is possibly TRBD1 (6 bases). Germline values: CDR1 MNHEY, CDR2 SMNVEV (reference sequence). The CDR3 has 13 residues. Trimming removed 6 bases from V and 2 bases from J, with 11 bases in between. CDR3 nucleotides: TGTGCCAGCAGGAGGACAGCTACCTACGAGCAGTACTTC. Protein product: CASRRTATYEQYF.